One and the same sample provided the 3 T cell receptor beta chains below, sequenced in a study of shared clonotypes between healthy human individuals. Naive CD8 isolation took CD45RO-negative cells positively selected for CCR7 and excluded terminally differentiated effector memory CD45RA+ cells. Sequenced by immunoSEQ multiplex PCR; TCRdb stores in-frame clones only, minus some. The table includes fewer than 850,000 clones, about 97% detected once. Sequencing was performed on naive CD8+ T cells sorted from blood. The receptors were sampled from a young man in good health.

As regards this clone: Additional DNA sequences in this sample encode the identical CDR3. The rearrangement uses TRBV27 and TRBJ2-5; 15 bases map to TRBD2. The CDR3 length is 16 residues. With V trimmed by 5 bases and J by 4 bases, 5 bases remained unmatched. Germline values: CDR1 MNHEY, CDR2 SMNVEV (reference sequence). CDR3 nucleotides: TGTGCCAGCAGTCCGGGACTAGCGGGAGGAGGAGAGACCCAGTACTTC. Its protein product is CASSPGLAGGGETQYF.

In the case of this clone: Sequence at one end of the junction differs from germline and may be a read error. This chain connects TRBV7-7 to TRBJ2-7; possibly TRBD2 for D (6 bases). Germline CDR1 SSHAT, CDR2 FNYEAQ (reference sequence). The CDR3 totals 13 residues. The CDR3 reads CASSLARGSEQYF. For the CDR3, the DNA is TGTGCTAGCAGCTTGGCCCGGGGGAGCGAGCAGTACTTC.

V and J are TRBV13 and TRBJ2-3; 10 bases are shared with TRBD1. J gave up 2 bases and V 4 bases, and 6 bases lay outside the gene matches. Germline CDR1 is PRHDT and CDR2 is FYEKMQ (reference sequence). This CDR3 has 16 residues. CDR3 amino acids: CASSYQGQGYTDTQYF. CDR3 DNA sequence: TGTGCCAGCAGCTACCAGGGACAGGGGTACACAGATACGCAGTATTTT.